This T cell receptor beta chain was sequenced in a study of T cell responses to AZD1222 COVID-19 vaccine. Trimming removed 2 bases at V and 0 bases at J, with 8 bases between. The CDR3 length is 15 residues. Germline V lookup: CDR1 MNHNS, CDR2 SASEGT. Sequencing was performed with immunoSEQ multiplex PCR; in TCRdb, only in-frame clones are kept and a portion is missing. The sample gives 150,000 or so clones, nearly 95% of which show up once; 3.6% is in the top ten. Second-dose groups at about 4 or about 12 weeks were pooled. This clone turned up a few times. The origin of this receptor is an adult who received the AZD1222 COVID-19 vaccine. Sample: peripheral blood, taken 28 days after the second AZD1222 dose. J is TRBJ1-3 and V is TRBV6-1; maybe TRBD1 (5 bases). This CDR3 reads CASSEWGLSGNTIYF. The CDR3 region has the DNA TGTGCCAGCAGTGAATGGGGCCTCTCTGGAAACACCATATATTTT.